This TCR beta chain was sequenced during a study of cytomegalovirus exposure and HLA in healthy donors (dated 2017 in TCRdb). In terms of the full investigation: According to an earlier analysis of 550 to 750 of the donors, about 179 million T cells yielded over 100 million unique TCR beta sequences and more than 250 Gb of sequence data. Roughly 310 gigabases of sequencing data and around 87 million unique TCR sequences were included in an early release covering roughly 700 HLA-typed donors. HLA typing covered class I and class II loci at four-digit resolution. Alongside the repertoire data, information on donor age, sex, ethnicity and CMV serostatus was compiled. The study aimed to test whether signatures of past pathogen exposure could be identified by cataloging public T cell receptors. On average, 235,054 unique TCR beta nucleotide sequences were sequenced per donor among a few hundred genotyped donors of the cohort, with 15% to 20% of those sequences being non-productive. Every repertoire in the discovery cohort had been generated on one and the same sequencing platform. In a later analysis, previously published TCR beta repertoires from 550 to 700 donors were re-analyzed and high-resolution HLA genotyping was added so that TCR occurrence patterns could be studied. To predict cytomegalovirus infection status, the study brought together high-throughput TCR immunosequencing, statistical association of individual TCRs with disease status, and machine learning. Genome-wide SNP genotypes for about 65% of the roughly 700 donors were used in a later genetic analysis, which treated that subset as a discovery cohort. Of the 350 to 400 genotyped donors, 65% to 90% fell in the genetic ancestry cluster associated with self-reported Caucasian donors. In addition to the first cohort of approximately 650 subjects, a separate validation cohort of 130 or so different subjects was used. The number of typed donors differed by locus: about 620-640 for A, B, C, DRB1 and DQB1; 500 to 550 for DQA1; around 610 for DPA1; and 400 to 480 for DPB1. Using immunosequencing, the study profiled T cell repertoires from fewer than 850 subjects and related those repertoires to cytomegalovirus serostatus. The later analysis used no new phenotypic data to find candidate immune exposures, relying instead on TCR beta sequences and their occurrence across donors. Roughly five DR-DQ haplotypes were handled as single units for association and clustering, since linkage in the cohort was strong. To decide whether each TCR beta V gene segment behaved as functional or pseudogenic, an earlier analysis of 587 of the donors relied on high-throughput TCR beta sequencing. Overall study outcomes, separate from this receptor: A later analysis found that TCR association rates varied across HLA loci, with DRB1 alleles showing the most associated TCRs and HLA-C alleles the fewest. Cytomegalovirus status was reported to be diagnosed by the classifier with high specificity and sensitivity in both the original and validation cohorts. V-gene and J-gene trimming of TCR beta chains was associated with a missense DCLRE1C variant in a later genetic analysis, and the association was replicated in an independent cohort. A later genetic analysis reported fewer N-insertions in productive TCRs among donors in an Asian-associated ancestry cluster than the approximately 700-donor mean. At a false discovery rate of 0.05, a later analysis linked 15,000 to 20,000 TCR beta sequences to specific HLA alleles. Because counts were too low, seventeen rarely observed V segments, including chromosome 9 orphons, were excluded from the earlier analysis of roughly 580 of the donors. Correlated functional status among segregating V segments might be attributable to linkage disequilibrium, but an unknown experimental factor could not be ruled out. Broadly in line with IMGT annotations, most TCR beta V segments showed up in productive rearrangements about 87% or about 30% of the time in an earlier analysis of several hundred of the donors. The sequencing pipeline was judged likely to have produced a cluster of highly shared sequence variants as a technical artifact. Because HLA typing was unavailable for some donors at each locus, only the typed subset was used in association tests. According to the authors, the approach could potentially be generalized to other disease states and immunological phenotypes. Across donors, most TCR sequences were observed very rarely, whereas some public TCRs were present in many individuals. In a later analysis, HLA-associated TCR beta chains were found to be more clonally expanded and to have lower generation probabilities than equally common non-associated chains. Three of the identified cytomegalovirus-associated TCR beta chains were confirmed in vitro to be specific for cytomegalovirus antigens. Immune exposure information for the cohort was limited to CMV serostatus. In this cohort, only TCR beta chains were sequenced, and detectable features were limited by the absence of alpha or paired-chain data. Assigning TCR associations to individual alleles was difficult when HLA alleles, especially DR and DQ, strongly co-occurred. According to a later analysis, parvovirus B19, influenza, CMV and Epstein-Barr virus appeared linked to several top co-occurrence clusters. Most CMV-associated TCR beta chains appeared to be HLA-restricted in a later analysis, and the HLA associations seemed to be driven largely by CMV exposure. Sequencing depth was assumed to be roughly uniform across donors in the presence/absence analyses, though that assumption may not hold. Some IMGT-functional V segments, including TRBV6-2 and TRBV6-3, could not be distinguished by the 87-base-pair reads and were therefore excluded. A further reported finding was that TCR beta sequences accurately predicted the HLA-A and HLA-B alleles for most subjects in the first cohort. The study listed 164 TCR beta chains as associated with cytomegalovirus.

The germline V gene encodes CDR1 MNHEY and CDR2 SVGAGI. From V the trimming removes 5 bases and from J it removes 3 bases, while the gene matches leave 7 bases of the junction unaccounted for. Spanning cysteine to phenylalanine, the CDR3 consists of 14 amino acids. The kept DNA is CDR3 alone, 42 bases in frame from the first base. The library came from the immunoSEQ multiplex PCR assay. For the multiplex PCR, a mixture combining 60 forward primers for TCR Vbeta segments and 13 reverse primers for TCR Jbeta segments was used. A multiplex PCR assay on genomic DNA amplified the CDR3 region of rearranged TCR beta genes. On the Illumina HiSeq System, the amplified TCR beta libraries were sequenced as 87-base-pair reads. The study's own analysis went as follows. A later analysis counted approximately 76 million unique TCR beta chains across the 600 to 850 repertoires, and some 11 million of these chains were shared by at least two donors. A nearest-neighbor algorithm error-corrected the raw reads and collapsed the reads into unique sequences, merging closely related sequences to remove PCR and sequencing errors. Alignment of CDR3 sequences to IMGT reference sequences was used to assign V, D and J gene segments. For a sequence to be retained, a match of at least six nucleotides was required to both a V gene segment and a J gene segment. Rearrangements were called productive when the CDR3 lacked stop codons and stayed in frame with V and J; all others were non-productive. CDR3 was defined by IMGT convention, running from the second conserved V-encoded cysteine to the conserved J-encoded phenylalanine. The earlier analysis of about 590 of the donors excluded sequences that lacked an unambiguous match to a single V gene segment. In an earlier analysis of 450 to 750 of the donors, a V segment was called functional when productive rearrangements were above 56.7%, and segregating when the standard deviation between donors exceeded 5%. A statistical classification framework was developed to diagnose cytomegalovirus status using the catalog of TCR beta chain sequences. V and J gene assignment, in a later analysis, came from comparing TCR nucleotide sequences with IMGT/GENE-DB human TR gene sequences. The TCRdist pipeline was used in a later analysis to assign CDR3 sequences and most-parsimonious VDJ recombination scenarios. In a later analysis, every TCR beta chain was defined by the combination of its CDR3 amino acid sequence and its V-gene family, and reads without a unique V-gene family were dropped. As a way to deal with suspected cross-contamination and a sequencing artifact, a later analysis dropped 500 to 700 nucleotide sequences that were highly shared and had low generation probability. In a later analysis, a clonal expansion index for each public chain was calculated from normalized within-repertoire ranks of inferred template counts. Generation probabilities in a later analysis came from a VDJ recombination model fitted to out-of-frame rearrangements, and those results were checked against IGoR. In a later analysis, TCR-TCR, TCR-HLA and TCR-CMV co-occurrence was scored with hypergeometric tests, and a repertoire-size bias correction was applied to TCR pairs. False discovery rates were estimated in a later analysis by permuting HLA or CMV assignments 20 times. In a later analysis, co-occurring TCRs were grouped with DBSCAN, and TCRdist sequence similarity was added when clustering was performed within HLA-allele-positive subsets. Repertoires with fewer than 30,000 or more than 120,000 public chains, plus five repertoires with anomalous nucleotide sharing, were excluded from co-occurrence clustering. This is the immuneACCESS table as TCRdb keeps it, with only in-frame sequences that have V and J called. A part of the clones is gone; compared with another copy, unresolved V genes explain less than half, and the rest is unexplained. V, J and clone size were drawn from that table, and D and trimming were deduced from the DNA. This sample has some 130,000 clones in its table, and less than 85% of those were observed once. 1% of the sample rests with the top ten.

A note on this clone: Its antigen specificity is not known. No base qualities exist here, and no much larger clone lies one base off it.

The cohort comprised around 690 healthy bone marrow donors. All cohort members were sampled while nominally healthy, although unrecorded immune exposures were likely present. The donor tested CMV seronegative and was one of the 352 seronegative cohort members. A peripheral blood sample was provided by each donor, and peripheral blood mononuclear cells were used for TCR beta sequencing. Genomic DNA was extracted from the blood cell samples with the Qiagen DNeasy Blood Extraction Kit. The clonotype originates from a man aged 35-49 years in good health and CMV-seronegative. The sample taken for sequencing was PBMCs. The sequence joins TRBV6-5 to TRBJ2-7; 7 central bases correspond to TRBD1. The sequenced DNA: TGTGCCAGCAGTCTCGGGACAGCTAACTACGAGCAGTACTTC. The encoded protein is CASSLGTANYEQYF.